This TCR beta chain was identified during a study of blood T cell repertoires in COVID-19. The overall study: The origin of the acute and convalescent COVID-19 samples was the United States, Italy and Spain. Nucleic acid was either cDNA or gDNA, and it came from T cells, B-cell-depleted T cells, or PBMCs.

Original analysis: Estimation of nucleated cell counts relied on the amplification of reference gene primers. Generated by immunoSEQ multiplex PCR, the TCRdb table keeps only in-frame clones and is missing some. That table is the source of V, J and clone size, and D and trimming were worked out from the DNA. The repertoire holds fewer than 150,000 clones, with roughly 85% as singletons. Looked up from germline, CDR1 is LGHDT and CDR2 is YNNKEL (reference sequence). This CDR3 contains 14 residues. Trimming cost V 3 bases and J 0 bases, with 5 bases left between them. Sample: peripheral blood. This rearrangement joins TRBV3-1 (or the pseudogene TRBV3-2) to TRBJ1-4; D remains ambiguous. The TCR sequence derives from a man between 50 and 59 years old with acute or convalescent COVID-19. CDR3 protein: CASSHTATNEKLFF. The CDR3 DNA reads TGTGCCAGCAGCCATACTGCAACTAATGAAAAACTGTTTTTT.